This T cell receptor (beta chain) was documented in a study of OX40 agonist ivuxolimab in advanced cancers. At the level of the study: Ivuxolimab doses were 0.01, 0.1, 0.3, 1.5, 3 or 10 mg/kg every 2 weeks.

Notes on the study in general: Partial responders at 0.1-3.0 mg/kg showed near-lowest clonal expansion.

Clones were sequenced by immunoSEQ multiplex PCR, and TCRdb holds only the in-frame ones, with some missing. The sample lists over 55,000 clones, 65% to 85% occurring once. As concerns this clone: Its antigen is not known.

CDR3 length: 15 residues. The germline V gene encodes CDR1 SGHTA and CDR2 FQGNSA. The trim removed 3 bases at V and 3 bases at J, leaving 6 bases unmatched. The clonotype was recovered from an adult with an advanced solid tumor such as melanoma, head and neck, liver or kidney cancer. This material consisted of CD4+ or CD8+ T cells sorted from blood, taken in a trial of the OX40 agonist ivuxolimab. The genes are TRBV7-2 and TRBJ2-7; 9 nucleotides match TRBD2. CDR3 amino acids: CASSLTSGGNYEQYF. Here the CDR3 DNA reads TGTGCCAGCAGCTTGACAAGCGGGGGGAACTACGAGCAGTACTTC.